This T cell receptor beta chain was identified during a study of regulatory T cells in long-lasting Graves disease. Indicated time point: newly diagnosed GD, antithyroid drugs for less than 3 months. PBMC RNA served as the TCR library source. Sequencing libraries for TCR beta were prepared with iRepertoire HTBI primers and Arm-PCR of CDR3 regions. TCRdb re-called the multiplex PCR reads with MiXCR, one entry per CDR3 protein. The sample gives 410,000 or so distinct CDR3 sequences, 14% to 15% of which show up once; about a sixth is in the top ten. A further study also used this sample, focusing on T cells in Graves' hyperthyroidism and ophthalmopathy. This second study says: Stable hyperthyroidism: no ophthalmopathy progression over 18 months of follow-up.

The sample consisted of peripheral blood mononuclear cells (PBMCs), taken at new diagnosis, from a patient treated with antithyroid drugs. This clonotype was sampled from a woman between 25 and 40 years old with Graves disease.

CDR3 nucleotides: TGTGCTAGTGGTTCCGTCCCCTACGAGCAGTACTTC. Amino acids: CASGSVPYEQYF. The chain joins TRBV12-5 to TRBJ2-7; D remains ambiguous. The germline gives CDR1 LGHNT, CDR2 FRNRAP. CDR3 length: 12 residues. V was shortened by 4 bases and J by 2 bases, with 6 bases between the two germline ends.